The 20 T cell receptor beta chains listed next were all sequenced from one sample in a study of blood T cell repertoires in COVID-19. Clones were sequenced by immunoSEQ multiplex PCR, and TCRdb holds only the in-frame ones, with some missing. Here the sample spans 150,000 or so clones, about 90% being singletons. The sequencing input was peripheral blood. The receptors originated from a man at least 80 years old with acute or convalescent COVID-19.

The chain has TRBV16 and TRBJ1-2; 10 bases align to TRBD1. This CDR3 has 15 residues. Trimming cost V 4 bases and J 4 bases; bases outside gene matches: 6. The germline CDR1 and CDR2 sequences are KGHSY and FQNENV. CDR3 in DNA: TGTGCCAGCAGCCGTTTCCGGGACAGGGGCTATGGCTACACCTTC. Protein sequence: CASSRFRDRGYGYTF.

The chain couples TRBV6-5 to TRBJ1-6; D may be TRBD1 (5 bases). The CDR3 runs to 12 residues. Deletions cut 7 bases from V and 14 bases from J, with 15 bases between. CDR1 is MNHEY, CDR2 SVGAGI, per germline. The CDR3 DNA follows: TGTGCCAGCACCGTCGGCCGGGGGGCCCTCCACTTT. Protein sequence: CASTVGRGALHF.

This clone was recorded only once. V gene TRBV7-9 combines with J gene TRBJ2-2; TRBD2 matches at 7 bases. CDR1 is SEHNR, CDR2 FQNEAQ, per germline (reference sequence). V was clipped by 5 bases and J by 8 bases; unmatched bases: 2. CDR3 length: 12 amino acids. CDR3 DNA: TGTGCCAGCAGCCGGGAGGAGGGGGAGCTGTTTTTT. It codes for CASSREEGELFF.

Note on this clone: The conserved final phenylalanine or tryptophan is absent from the CDR3, which likely points to a read error. It is unclear where the CDR3 begins or ends on the DNA, so no DNA is shown, and the CDR3 is as TCRdb lists it. The chain uses TRBV19 and TRBJ1-2; the table's D call, TRBD1, has no DNA check behind it. Germline CDR1 LNHDA, CDR2 SQIVND (reference sequence). Counting both end residues, the CDR3 totals 11 amino acids. CDR3 protein: CASSRQDRACL.

The rearrangement links TRBV15 to TRBJ2-3; 7 nucleotides agree with TRBD2. Germline V gene data show CDR1 as LNHNV and CDR2 as YYDKDF (reference sequence). This CDR3 is 14 amino acids long. The ends lost 9 bases at V and 2 bases at J; junction bases unmatched: 8. CDR3 protein: CATGWGGLTDTQYF. The CDR3 DNA reads as TGTGCCACGGGGTGGGGGGGACTCACAGATACGCAGTATTTT.

The sample holds one count of this clone. The chain employs TRBV28 and TRBJ1-6, with TRBD1 matching over 7 bases. Trimming took 5 bases from V and 7 from J; bases not matched to a gene: 8. The germline V gene encodes CDR1 MDHEN and CDR2 SYDVKM. The CDR3 contains 15 residues. CDR3 in DNA: TGTGCCAGCAGTATTCAGGGGGTAGACAATTCACCCCTCCACTTT. Protein sequence: CASSIQGVDNSPLHF.

The V gene is TRBV6-5, the J gene TRBJ2-7; 7 bases fit TRBD1. The CDR3 has 13 residues. Trimming at V came to 2 bases and at J to 6 bases, leaving 4 bases not matched to a gene. CDR1 is MNHEY and CDR2 is SVGAGI in the germline V gene. This CDR3 reads CASSYPGQSEQYF. The CDR3 coding sequence is TGTGCCAGCAGTTACCCGGGACAGTCCGAGCAGTACTTC.

This clone was seen only once. J is TRBJ1-5 and V is TRBV28, with D maybe TRBD1 (5 bases). With 7 bases removed from V and 7 bases from J, the gap between germline ends came to 14 bases. The CDR3 is 13 amino acids. CDR1 is MDHEN, CDR2 SYDVKM, per germline. CDR3 nucleotides: TGTGCCAGCATCCAGAGTGGGGGGCAGCCCCAGCATTTT. It is translated as CASIQSGGQPQHF.

V usage is TRBV3-1 (or the pseudogene TRBV3-2) and J usage is TRBJ2-4; D is undetermined. V was pared by 3 bases and J by 8 bases, with 8 bases between. The CDR3 totals 12 residues. Germline V gene data show CDR1 as LGHDT and CDR2 as YNNKEL (reference sequence). CDR3 protein: CASSHPRDIQYF. The DNA for the CDR3 is TGTGCCAGCAGCCACCCTCGGGACATTCAGTACTTC.

V usage is TRBV7-2 and J usage is TRBJ1-2; TRBD1 matches 8 bases. The CDR3 has 16 residues. Per germline, CDR1 SGHTA and CDR2 FQGNSA. V lost 1 base to trimming and J lost 6 bases; unmatched junction nucleotides: 10. The CDR3 reads CASSLVLGQGINGYTF. The CDR3 coding sequence is TGTGCCAGCAGCTTAGTCCTAGGACAGGGAATCAATGGCTACACCTTC.

The J gene is TRBJ2-3, the V gene TRBV5-1, with D perhaps TRBD1 (5 bases). The ends were cut back, 0 bases at V and 4 bases at J, with 15 bases in the middle. CDR1 and CDR2 from the germline V gene are SGHRS and YFSETQ. The CDR3 spans 16 residues. The CDR3 DNA is TGCGCCAGCAGCTTGGCCGGTTTAGGGGCGTCAGATACGCAGTATTTT. It yields the protein CASSLAGLGASDTQYF.

This chain uses TRBV19 with TRBJ1-2, with D uncertain. CDR3 length equals 13 residues. Trimming pared 3 bases from V and 5 bases from J, leaving 10 bases between. The V gene's germline CDR1 is LNHDA and CDR2 SQIVND (reference sequence). The chain's CDR3 is CASSIETGYGYTF. CDR3 DNA: TGTGCCAGTAGTATTGAGACGGGATATGGCTACACCTTC.

The chain recombines TRBV5-1 with TRBJ1-3; 7 positions agree with TRBD1. This CDR3 has 16 residues. Per germline, CDR1 SGHRS and CDR2 YFSETQ. Unmatched junction bases numbered 6, after V lost 3 bases and J lost 0 bases. This CDR3 is CASSSLTGVSGNTIYF. The CDR3, as DNA: TGCGCCAGCAGCTCGCTAACAGGGGTCTCTGGAAACACCATATATTTT.

The chain has TRBV19 and TRBJ2-1; TRBD2 matches at 10 bases. This CDR3 has 17 amino acids. Trimming at V came to 6 bases and at J to 7 bases, leaving 15 bases not matched to a gene. Germline V gives CDR1 LNHDA, CDR2 SQIVND (reference sequence). The CDR3 reads CASSPWGASGGPNEQFF. The CDR3 DNA follows: TGTGCCAGTAGCCCCTGGGGGGCTAGCGGGGGCCCAAATGAGCAGTTCTTC.

The rearrangement joins TRBV5-1 to TRBJ2-7; tentative D call: TRBD1 (6 bases). This CDR3 contains 13 residues. Looked up from germline, CDR1 is SGHRS and CDR2 is YFSETQ. V lost 2 bases and J 2 bases, leaving 8 bases between the germline ends. The CDR3 nucleotides read TGCGCCAGCAGCTTCCAGGGGACCTACGAGCAGTACTTC. This codes for CASSFQGTYEQYF.

The chain is built from TRBV7-8 and TRBJ2-1; D may be TRBD2 (6 bases). The CDR3 contains 16 residues. CDR1 and CDR2 from the germline V gene are SGHVS and FQNEAQ. With 7 bases removed from V and 7 bases from J, the gap between germline ends came to 23 bases. The CDR3 spells CASTSRGLAWYNEQFF. The CDR3 DNA reads as TGTGCCAGCACCTCTCGTGGGCTAGCGTGGTATAATGAGCAGTTCTTC. The whole variable domain, filled in from reference TRBV7-8 and TRBJ2-1, reads GAGVSQSPRYKVAKRGQDVALRCDPISGHVSLFWYQQALGQGPEFLTYFQNEAQLDKSGLPSDRFFAERPEGSVSTLKIQRTQQEDSAVYLCASTSRGLAWYNEQFFGPGTRLTVL.

This sequence joins TRBV5-6 and TRBJ2-5; D call uncertain. The CDR3 covers 16 residues. Trimming removed 4 bases at V and 4 bases at J, with 20 bases between. Germline V gives CDR1 SGHDT, CDR2 YYEEEE. CDR3 in amino acids: CASSPRVGRTGETQYF. As DNA, the CDR3 is TGTGCCAGCAGCCCCCGCGTAGGCCGAACGGGAGAGACCCAGTACTTC.

The chain combines TRBV5-1 with TRBJ2-5; 9 nucleotides line up with TRBD1. The CDR3 totals 16 residues. The V gene end was trimmed by 2 bases and the J gene end by 4 bases; junction bases not matched to a gene: 9. CDR1 is SGHRS, CDR2 YFSETQ, per germline. CDR3 nucleotides: TGCGCCAGCAGCTTAGGGACAGGGACCAGAGGAGAGACCCAGTACTTC. This encodes CASSLGTGTRGETQYF.

This clone is a singleton in its sample. This sequence joins TRBV13 and TRBJ2-3; D perhaps matches TRBD2 (6 bases). The CDR3 sequence is 13 residues long. V lost 7 bases and J 9 bases, leaving 17 bases between the germline ends. From germline, CDR1 is PRHDT and CDR2 FYEKMQ (reference sequence). Here the CDR3 reads CASTTGATGTQYF. The CDR3 bases are TGTGCCAGCACGACGGGAGCCACGGGGACGCAGTATTTT.

J is TRBJ1-2 and V is TRBV7-9, with TRBD1 matching 8 bases. This CDR3 region has 15 residues. V was pared by 5 bases and J by 4 bases, with 9 bases of the junction left unmatched. The V gene's germline CDR1 is SEHNR and CDR2 FQNEAQ (reference sequence). CDR3 protein: CASSRTRGPGYGYTF. CDR3 sequence (DNA): TGTGCCAGCAGCCGGACCAGGGGGCCTGGCTATGGCTACACCTTC.